Shown below are 18 T cell receptor beta chains from a single sample sequenced in a study of blood T cell repertoires in COVID-19. Method: immunoSEQ multiplex PCR; TCRdb's copy keeps in-frame clones and lacks some. Here the sample spans approximately 77,000 clones, around 80% being singletons. Sequenced material: peripheral blood. The receptors here all came from a woman in her sixties or seventies with acute or convalescent COVID-19.

This clone occurred once. V is TRBV11-2 and J is TRBJ1-2; D gene uncertain. This CDR3 region has 14 residues. V lost 2 bases and J 4 bases, leaving 11 bases between the germline ends. CDR1 is SGHAT and CDR2 is FQNNGV in the germline V gene. The CDR3 DNA sequence: TGTGCCAGCAGCTTATGGGGAGGCCTCTATGGCTACACCTTC. This sequence encodes CASSLWGGLYGYTF.

The sample holds a few counts of this clone. This chain joins TRBV5-4 and TRBJ2-2; 7 nucleotides match TRBD1. Unmatched junction bases numbered 3, after V lost 0 bases and J lost 1 base. This CDR3 has 16 amino acids. Germline values: CDR1 SGHNT, CDR2 YYREEE (reference sequence). In DNA form, the CDR3 reads TGTGCCAGCAGCTTGGCCAGGGGGATGAACACCGGGGAGCTGTTTTTT. This gives the protein CASSLARGMNTGELFF.

This rearrangement joins TRBV5-5 to TRBJ1-5; D ambiguous. The CDR3 is made up of 16 amino acids. Trimming took 2 bases from V and 5 from J, leaving 17 bases between them. Germline CDR1 and CDR2: SGHKS and YYEKEE (reference sequence). CDR3 nucleotide sequence: TGTGCCAGCAGCTTCTACCAGGTGGCGAGGGATCAGCCCCAGCATTTT. Amino acid sequence: CASSFYQVARDQPQHF.

The rearrangement links TRBV5-1 to TRBJ2-3, with 8 bases that match TRBD1. The germline V gene encodes CDR1 SGHRS and CDR2 YFSETQ. Unmatched junction bases numbered 6, after V lost 4 bases and J lost 2 bases. The CDR3 contains 15 residues. The CDR3 spells CASSLGQGPTDTQYF. CDR3 sequence (DNA): TGCGCCAGCAGCCTCGGACAGGGCCCCACAGATACGCAGTATTTT.

This chain joins TRBV28 and TRBJ2-5, with D tentatively TRBD2 (5 bases). This CDR3 is 13 amino acids long. Between the trimmed V and J ends, which lost 4 bases and 5 bases, there was a span of 11 bases. Germline V lookup: CDR1 MDHEN, CDR2 SYDVKM. Here the CDR3 reads CASSSGFGETQYF. DNA of the CDR3: TGTGCCAGCAGTTCGGGGTTCGGTGAGACCCAGTACTTC. The variable domain in full, with the rest retrieved from reference TRBV28 and TRBJ2-5, is DVKVTQSSRYLVKRTGEKVFLECVQDMDHENMFWYRQDPGLGLRLIYFSYDVKMKEKGDIPEGYSVSREKKERFSLILESASTNQTSMYLCASSSGFGETQYFGPGTRLLVL.

The rearrangement joins TRBV7-2 to TRBJ2-5; TRBD2 matches at 8 bases. V lost 2 bases to trimming and J lost 1 base; unmatched junction nucleotides: 6. CDR1 and CDR2 (germline): SGHTA, FQGNSA. This CDR3 spans 16 amino acids. The CDR3 DNA follows: TGTGCCAGCAGCTTATTGGGTCTAGCGGGCCAAGAGACCCAGTACTTC. Protein sequence: CASSLLGLAGQETQYF.

This rearrangement joins TRBV7-6 to TRBJ2-1; perhaps TRBD2 as D (5 bases). The CDR3 spans 15 residues. V was shortened by 4 bases and J by 7 bases, with 17 bases between the two germline ends. Per the germline V gene, CDR1 is SGHVS and CDR2 is FNYEAQ. The CDR3, as DNA: TGTGCCAGCAGCTCCAGCCCCGGGGTTGGGAATGAGCAGTTCTTC. It is translated as CASSSSPGVGNEQFF.

The chain recombines TRBV11-2 with TRBJ1-3, with 9 bases aligning to TRBD1. With 6 bases clipped from V and 1 base from J, the junction kept 4 bases outside the gene matches. The germline gives CDR1 SGHAT, CDR2 FQNNGV. CDR3 length: 15 amino acids. CDR3 protein: CASRAGTGSGNTIYF. The CDR3 bases are TGTGCCAGCAGGGCGGGGACAGGGTCTGGAAACACCATATATTTT.

This clone was found once. V usage is TRBV30 and J usage is TRBJ2-1, with 9 bases matching TRBD2. The CDR3 runs to 15 residues. The V and J ends lost 5 bases and 4 bases, in that order; junction bases with no gene match: 9. CDR1 and CDR2 from the germline V gene are GTSNPN and SVGIG (reference sequence). Written as DNA, the CDR3 is TGTGCCTGGGCCAGCATGGCGGGGGGGTACAATGAGCAGTTCTTC. Residues: CAWASMAGGYNEQFF. The full variable domain, completed using reference TRBV30 and TRBJ2-1, is SQTIHQWPATLVQPVGSPLSLECTVEGTSNPNLYWYRQAAGRGLQLLFYSVGIGQISSEVPQNLSASRPQDRQFILSSKKLLLSDSGFYLCAWASMAGGYNEQFFGPGTRLTVL.

This clone appeared a few times. This chain uses TRBV25-1 with TRBJ1-1; D may be TRBD1 (6 bases). The CDR3 contains 18 residues. The V gene's germline CDR1 is MGHDK and CDR2 SYGVNS. Trimming left V 3 bases short and J 3 bases short, with 23 bases between. CDR3: CASSDYRGGGTKDTEAFF. The DNA for the CDR3 is TGTGCCAGCAGTGACTATCGGGGGGGCGGTACTAAGGACACTGAAGCTTTCTTT.

The chain joins TRBV11-2 to TRBJ2-5, with TRBD1 as a possible D gene (5 bases). The V end lost 4 bases, the J end lost 2 bases, and 14 bases lay between the germline ends. This CDR3 spans 15 amino acids. Germline CDR1 reads SGHAT; CDR2 reads FQNNGV. In nucleotides, the CDR3 is TGTGCCAGCAGCTATACTAAAAGACAGCAAGAGACCCAGTACTTC. It codes for CASSYTKRQQETQYF.

The rearrangement joins TRBV19 to TRBJ2-1; 11 bases are shared with TRBD1. CDR3 size: 15 residues. Per the germline V gene, CDR1 is LNHDA and CDR2 is SQIVND (reference sequence). With 6 bases clipped from V and 7 bases from J, the junction kept 8 bases outside the gene matches. CDR3 region: CASSLGQGAQNEQFF. The CDR3 DNA is TGTGCCAGTAGCCTAGGACAGGGGGCGCAGAATGAGCAGTTCTTC.

The V gene is TRBV5-8, the J gene TRBJ2-7, with a tentative D call TRBD2 (5 bases). Looked up from germline, CDR1 is SGHTS and CDR2 is YDEGEE. Trimming cost V 1 base and J 7 bases, with 12 bases left between them. The CDR3 runs to 13 residues. In DNA form, the CDR3 reads TGTGCCAGCAGCTTGTTGGCCTGGAGGGAGCAGTACGTC. This encodes CASSLLAWREQYV.

V is TRBV5-4 and J is TRBJ2-5, with TRBD1 matching 7 bases. The CDR3 has 14 amino acids. The V gene's germline CDR1 is SGHNT and CDR2 YYREEE (reference sequence). Trimming at V came to 5 bases and at J to 2 bases, leaving 6 bases not matched to a gene. CDR3 amino acids: CASSPRTGQETQYF. CDR3 coding DNA: TGTGCCAGCAGTCCACGGACAGGACAAGAGACCCAGTACTTC.

The V and J genes are TRBV19 and TRBJ2-7, with a tentative D call TRBD1 (6 bases). The CDR3 length is 15 residues. V shed 2 bases and J shed 4 bases, with 15 bases lying between them. CDR1 and CDR2 (germline): LNHDA, SQIVND (reference sequence). The CDR3 sequence: CASSISSGDSYEQYF. The CDR3 DNA follows: TGTGCCAGTAGTATATCTTCAGGGGATTCTTACGAGCAGTACTTC.

The chain carries TRBV3-1 (or the pseudogene TRBV3-2) and TRBJ2-5; D not certain. The V and J ends lost 0 bases and 5 bases respectively, with 19 bases between them. Germline lookup yields CDR1 LGHDT and CDR2 YNNKEL (reference sequence). The CDR3 length is 17 residues. CDR3 nucleotide sequence: TGTGCCAGCAGCCAAGATCCCGGTCCTCAGGTCGCGGAGACCCAGTACTTC. Translated: CASSQDPGPQVAETQYF.

This clone appeared a single time. J is TRBJ2-7 and V is TRBV10-3; D is possibly TRBD1 (5 bases). Germline V gene data show CDR1 as ENHRY and CDR2 as SYGVKD. The V gene lost 3 bases and the J gene lost 3 bases, with 15 bases spanning the gap. The CDR3 length is 15 residues. This CDR3 reads CAISDPAGQFYEQYF. Written as DNA, the CDR3 is TGTGCCATCAGTGACCCAGCAGGGCAATTCTACGAGCAGTACTTC.

The chain links TRBV24-1 to TRBJ2-3; the D gene is possibly TRBD2 (6 bases). The CDR3 covers 13 residues. Germline CDR1 KGHDR, CDR2 SFDVKD. Trimming left V 6 bases short and J 5 bases short, with 11 bases between. CDR3 protein: CATSIGEVDTQYF. The CDR3 DNA reads TGTGCCACCAGTATTGGGGAGGTAGATACGCAGTATTTT.